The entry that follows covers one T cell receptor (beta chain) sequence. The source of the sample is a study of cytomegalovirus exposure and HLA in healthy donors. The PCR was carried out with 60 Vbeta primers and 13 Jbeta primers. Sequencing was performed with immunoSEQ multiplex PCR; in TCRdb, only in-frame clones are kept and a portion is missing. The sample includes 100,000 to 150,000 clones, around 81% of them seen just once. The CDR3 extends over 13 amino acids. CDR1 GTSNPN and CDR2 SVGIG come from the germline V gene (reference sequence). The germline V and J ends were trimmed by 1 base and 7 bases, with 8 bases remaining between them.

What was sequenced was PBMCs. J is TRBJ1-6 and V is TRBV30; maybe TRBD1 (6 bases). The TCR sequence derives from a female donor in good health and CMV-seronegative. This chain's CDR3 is CAWSDGQNSPLHF. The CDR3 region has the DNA TGTGCCTGGAGTGACGGACAGAATTCACCCCTCCACTTT.